These 20 T cell receptor beta chains share one sample of origin, sequenced in a study of T cells after posttransplantation cyclophosphamide. The data were produced by immunoSEQ multiplex PCR, yet TCRdb's version contains in-frame clones alone and is incomplete. Found here are some 66,000 clones, 80% to 95% of them singletons; the top ten hold roughly 2.9%. Material for sequencing was PBMCs. These receptors were collected from a woman younger than 45 in good health and a related stem cell transplant donor.

The DNA of the CDR3 is TGTGCCAGCAGTACACAGGGTAGGACTGAAGCTTTCTTT. Amino acid sequence: CASSTQGRTEAFF. V gene TRBV11-2 combines with J gene TRBJ1-1; perhaps TRBD1 as D (6 bases). Germline V CDR1 and CDR2: SGHAT, FQNNGV. This CDR3 is 13 amino acids long. Trimming left V 6 bases short and J 5 bases short, with 13 bases between.

This rearrangement joins TRBV9 to TRBJ2-7, with D hard to call. Trimming left V 5 bases short and J 0 bases short, with 12 bases between. The CDR3 is 14 residues long. Germline V gene lookup returns CDR1 SGDLS and CDR2 YYNGEE. The CDR3 protein is CASSAGFLSYEQYF. The CDR3 nucleotides read TGTGCCAGCAGTGCTGGCTTTCTCTCCTACGAGCAGTACTTC.

The gene calls are TRBV5-4 and TRBJ1-2; D gene ambiguous. This CDR3 spans 15 amino acids. V lost 0 bases and J 4 bases, leaving 13 bases between the germline ends. Germline lookup yields CDR1 SGHNT and CDR2 YYREEE (reference sequence). The CDR3 DNA follows: TGTGCCAGCAGCTTGGCGGGCCAGGCCATCTATGGCTACACCTTC. This translates into CASSLAGQAIYGYTF.

The CDR3 DNA reads as TGCGCCAGCAGCCCGCGGGACTCGGGTAGTGTGCAGTATTTT. Translated, it gives CASSPRDSGSVQYF. The rearrangement links TRBV4-1 to TRBJ2-3, with a weak D call TRBD2 (6 bases). The germline V and J ends were trimmed by 4 bases and 11 bases, with 19 bases remaining between them. Germline V gene data show CDR1 as MGHRA and CDR2 as YSYEKL. CDR3 length: 14 residues.

The J gene is TRBJ1-1, the V gene TRBV7-8, with unresolved D. CDR1 and CDR2 (germline): SGHVS, FQNEAQ. The CDR3 consists of 11 residues. Trimming stripped 2 bases from V and 7 bases from J, with 5 bases between. The CDR3 DNA follows: TGTGCCAGCAGCTTATACAGTGAAGCTTTCTTT. Protein: CASSLYSEAFF.

The rearrangement joins TRBV5-4 to TRBJ2-7; possibly TRBD1 or TRBD2 for D (5 bases each). This CDR3 region has 15 residues. Per the germline V gene, CDR1 is SGHNT and CDR2 is YYREEE (reference sequence). Trimming stripped 4 bases from V and 3 bases from J, with 17 bases between. The CDR3 region has the DNA TGTGCCAGCAGCCTCGGTCCCGGGGACCTCTACGAGCAGTACTTC. This gives the protein CASSLGPGDLYEQYF. Full variable domain (remainder filled in from reference TRBV5-4 and TRBJ2-7): ETGVTQSPTHLIKTRGQQVTLRCSSQSGHNTVSWYQQALGQGPQFIFQYYREEENGRGNFPPRFSGLQFPNYSSELNVNALELDDSALYLCASSLGPGDLYEQYFGPGTRLTVT.

The chain joins TRBV5-1 to TRBJ1-2; D not certain. CDR1 SGHRS and CDR2 YFSETQ come from the germline V gene. The V gene lost 1 base and the J gene lost 4 bases, with 11 bases spanning the gap. This CDR3 is 14 amino acids long. CDR3 sequence (DNA): TGCGCCAGCAGCTTGACGGCAGGATCCTATGGCTACACCTTC. Translated: CASSLTAGSYGYTF.

The rearrangement joins TRBV4-3 to TRBJ2-2, with a possible D match to TRBD1 (6 bases). Deletions cut 0 bases from V and 3 bases from J, with 11 bases between. The CDR3 length is 16 residues. Germline CDR1 and CDR2: LGHNA and YSLEER. The DNA of the CDR3 is TGCGCCAGCAGCCAAGAACCAGGGGCATACACCGGGGAGCTGTTTTTT. Encoded protein: CASSQEPGAYTGELFF.

The genes are TRBV11-2 and TRBJ1-1, with a weak D call TRBD1 (6 bases). The germline gives CDR1 SGHAT, CDR2 FQNNGV. Trimming took off 2 bases at V and 0 bases at J, with 10 bases between the two ends. This CDR3 has 15 residues. CDR3 coding DNA: TGTGCCAGCAGCTTAACGGGGGCCATGAACACTGAAGCTTTCTTT. Translation: CASSLTGAMNTEAFF.

This chain connects TRBV9 to TRBJ2-3; D is unclear. The germline gives CDR1 SGDLS, CDR2 YYNGEE. The CDR3 consists of 13 residues. Trimming pared 0 bases from V and 0 bases from J, leaving 2 bases between. The CDR3 bases are TGTGCCAGCAGCGTAGTTAGCACAGATACGCAGTATTTT. Its protein is CASSVVSTDTQYF.

The V call is TRBV4-3, the J call TRBJ2-1; 7 positions agree with TRBD1. The CDR3 is made up of 16 amino acids. Trimming at V came to 5 bases and at J to 8 bases, leaving 15 bases not matched to a gene. The germline CDR1 and CDR2 sequences are LGHNA and YSLEER. CDR3 protein: CASSSRTGHLGDEQFF. CDR3 bases: TGCGCCAGCAGCTCCCGGACAGGACACCTTGGGGATGAGCAGTTCTTC.

CDR3 residues: CASSSGTGPNNEQFF. As DNA, the CDR3 is TGTGCCAGCAGTTCTGGGACAGGGCCTAACAATGAGCAGTTCTTC. The J gene is TRBJ2-1, the V gene TRBV7-3; 9 bases fit TRBD1. This CDR3 is 15 amino acids long. The junction had 8 bases not matched to a gene; V was cut back by 6 bases and J by 5 bases. Germline-derived CDR1 and CDR2 are SGHTA and FQGTGA.

The V and J genes are TRBV6-5 and TRBJ1-1, with D possibly TRBD1 on 5 matching bases. Trimming removed 5 bases from V and 9 bases from J, with 13 bases in between. The CDR3 extends over 12 amino acids. Germline CDR1 is MNHEY and CDR2 is SVGAGI. CDR3 loop: CASSRGTGKAFF. For the CDR3, the DNA is TGTGCCAGCAGTCGGGGGACCGGAAAAGCTTTCTTT.

The rearrangement joins TRBV27 to TRBJ1-5; the match to TRBD1 covers 8 bases. The CDR3 spans 14 residues. Germline CDR1 and CDR2: MNHEY and SMNVEV (reference sequence). V lost 5 bases to trimming and J lost 5 bases; unmatched junction nucleotides: 5. The CDR3 region is CASSPRTGYQPQHF. As DNA, the CDR3 is TGTGCCAGCAGTCCCAGGACAGGGTATCAGCCCCAGCATTTT.

The chain uses TRBV7-9 and TRBJ2-3; 7 bases align to TRBD1. Germline V gene lookup returns CDR1 SEHNR and CDR2 FQNEAQ (reference sequence). The CDR3 length is 17 residues. V dropped 3 bases and J dropped 3; count of bases not matched to a gene: 12. CDR3 sequence reads: CASSFSWTGDGTDTQYF. The CDR3 DNA follows: TGTGCCAGCAGCTTTTCCTGGACAGGCGATGGGACAGATACGCAGTATTTT. Combining the CDR3 with reference TRBV7-9 and TRBJ2-3 gives the whole variable domain DTGVSQNPRHKITKRGQNVTFRCDPISEHNRLYWYRQTLGQGPEFLTYFQNEAQLEKSRLLSDRFSAERPKGSFSTLEIQRTEQGDSAMYLCASSFSWTGDGTDTQYFGPGTRLTVL.

This clone was recorded only once. The CDR3, as DNA: TGTGCCAGCAGCTTAAGGTCAGGAGAGCTGTTTTTT. The encoded protein is CASSLRSGELFF. This rearrangement joins TRBV7-6 to TRBJ2-2, with D uncertain. CDR3 length equals 12 residues. Per germline, CDR1 SGHVS and CDR2 FNYEAQ. The V end was cut by 2 bases, the J end by 11 bases, with 9 bases between.

V gene TRBV2 combines with J gene TRBJ1-1; a weak D match, TRBD1 (6 bases). The CDR3 consists of 13 residues. CDR1 is SNHLY, CDR2 FYNNEI, per germline. V was clipped by 6 bases and J by 5 bases, with 13 bases between them. CDR3 coding DNA: TGTGCCAGCAGCACAGAGGGGGAGACTGAAGCTTTCTTT. Translation gives CASSTEGETEAFF.

This clone is a singleton in its sample. The chain links TRBV10-3 to TRBJ1-3; tentative D call: TRBD1 (6 bases). The CDR3 is 15 residues long. V lost 8 bases to trimming and J lost 4 bases, with 18 bases between them. Germline CDR1 ENHRY, CDR2 SYGVKD. CDR3 residues: CAIAKDRRRGNTIYF. For the CDR3, the DNA is TGTGCCATCGCTAAAGACAGGAGACGAGGAAACACCATATATTTT.

V gene TRBV19 combines with J gene TRBJ2-6, with D possibly matching TRBD2 (7 bases). The CDR3 totals 15 residues. Germline V CDR1 and CDR2: LNHDA, SQIVND (reference sequence). V shed 5 bases and J shed 4 bases, with 12 bases lying between them. CDR3 amino acids: CASSGGGAGANVLTF. As DNA, the CDR3 is TGTGCCAGTAGTGGGGGGGGCGCCGGGGCCAACGTCCTGACTTTC.

This clone was seen just once. This chain uses TRBV11-2 with TRBJ2-5; D might be TRBD2 (6 bases). CDR3 size: 13 residues. CDR1 and CDR2 from the germline V gene are SGHAT and FQNNGV. V gave up 8 bases and J gave up 4 bases, with 14 bases separating them. The CDR3 coding sequence is TGTGCCAGCCAAAGGAGGGGCGCAGAGACCCAGTACTTC. Protein sequence: CASQRRGAETQYF.